What follows are 14 T cell receptor beta chains derived from one specimen sequenced in a study of blood T cell repertoires in COVID-19 (TCRdb year 2020). The protocol used for the library was the immunoSEQ multiplex PCR assay. In TCRdb, the immuneACCESS table is reduced to in-frame sequences with V and J assigned. These tables do not hold every clone; where another copy was compared, an unresolved V gene accounts for under half, and the others remain unexplained. The sample has about 240,000 clones on record, roughly 85% of them singletons. The ten largest account for 3% to 4% of the sample. Sequencing was performed on PBMCs or T cells enriched from blood (not recorded which). All receptors derive from a woman between 40 and 50 years old who had been exposed to COVID-19.

The chain's CDR3 is CASSLLDRGIGDEKLFF. Here the CDR3 DNA reads TGTGCCAGCAGCTTACTGGACAGGGGGATTGGGGATGAAAAACTGTTTTTT. The chain recombines TRBV7-6 with TRBJ1-4; 10 nucleotides agree with TRBD1. Germline V gene sequence: CDR1 SGHVS, CDR2 FNYEAQ. This CDR3 has 17 residues. Germline trimming cut 2 bases from V and 6 bases from J; bases unmatched to any gene: 9.

The J gene is TRBJ1-4, the V gene TRBV18, with D possibly TRBD1 on 6 matching bases. CDR3 length: 16 amino acids. Trimming left V 0 bases short and J 7 bases short, with 15 bases between. Germline V gene sequence: CDR1 KGHSH, CDR2 LQKENI. CDR3 DNA sequence: TGTGCCAGCTCACCACCAAATTCGGCAGGGGCTGAAAAACTGTTTTTT. Translated, it gives CASSPPNSAGAEKLFF.

V is TRBV10-3 and J is TRBJ1-1; possibly TRBD1 for D (6 bases). CDR3 length: 14 residues. CDR1 is ENHRY, CDR2 SYGVKD, per germline. Trimming removed 0 bases from V and 5 bases from J, with 10 bases in between. CDR3 sequence: CAISESNRGTEAFF. The CDR3 nucleotides are TGTGCCATCAGTGAGTCGAATAGGGGGACTGAAGCTTTCTTT.

V gene TRBV7-8 combines with J gene TRBJ1-4; 8 positions match TRBD1. The CDR3 extends over 14 amino acids. The V gene's germline CDR1 is SGHVS and CDR2 FQNEAQ. The ends lost 3 bases at V and 7 bases at J; junction bases unmatched: 4. CDR3 in amino acids: CASSLNRGGEKLFF. For the CDR3, the DNA is TGTGCCAGCAGCTTGAACAGGGGGGGTGAAAAACTGTTTTTT. The full variable domain, its missing parts supplied by reference TRBV7-8 and TRBJ1-4, is GAGVSQSPRYKVAKRGQDVALRCDPISGHVSLFWYQQALGQGPEFLTYFQNEAQLDKSGLPSDRFFAERPEGSVSTLKIQRTQQEDSAVYLCASSLNRGGEKLFFGSGTQLSVL.

This clone came up once. J is TRBJ1-6 and V is TRBV9; a possible D gene is TRBD1 (6 bases). V lost 0 bases to trimming and J lost 6 bases, with 10 bases between them. Germline values: CDR1 SGDLS, CDR2 YYNGEE. This CDR3 has 15 amino acids. Here the CDR3 reads CASSVAGASNSPLHF. In nucleotides, the CDR3 is TGTGCCAGCAGCGTAGCAGGGGCCAGTAATTCACCCCTCCACTTT.

This clone has a handful of counts. This chain links TRBV2 with TRBJ2-5; no clear D gene. Germline loops: CDR1 SNHLY, CDR2 FYNNEI. The CDR3 consists of 14 residues. V was trimmed by 0 bases and J by 1 base, leaving 6 bases between them. The CDR3 region is CASSEARTQETQYF. CDR3 nucleotide sequence: TGTGCCAGCAGTGAAGCGCGCACCCAAGAGACCCAGTACTTC.

This clone was counted only a few times. The chain joins TRBV6-5 to TRBJ2-7, with 7 bases fitting TRBD1. Trimming cost V 6 bases and J 6 bases; bases outside gene matches: 8. The CDR3 loop spans 13 amino acids. The germline CDR1 and CDR2 sequences are MNHEY and SVGAGI. Here the CDR3 DNA reads TGTGCCAGCAGGGGGACAGCCAAAGGCGAGCAGTACTTC. It codes for CASRGTAKGEQYF.

CDR3 DNA: TGTGCCAGCTCCACAGGGAACACTGAAGCTTTCTTT. As protein: CASSTGNTEAFF. The gene calls are TRBV18 and TRBJ1-1; D perhaps matches TRBD1 (5 bases). Trimming stripped 6 bases from V and 1 base from J, with 6 bases between. This CDR3 is 12 amino acids long. Germline V lookup: CDR1 KGHSH, CDR2 LQKENI.

This chain connects TRBV9 to TRBJ1-1; the D gene is possibly TRBD1 (6 bases). Trimming cost V 4 bases and J 3 bases, with 16 bases left between them. This CDR3 contains 15 residues. The germline V gene has CDR1 SGDLS and CDR2 YYNGEE. In nucleotides, the CDR3 is TGTGCCAGCAGCTTAACAGGGCTGGTTGACACTGAAGCTTTCTTT. This gives the protein CASSLTGLVDTEAFF.

The gene calls are TRBV6-5 and TRBJ2-3; D perhaps matches TRBD2 (6 bases). Trimming stripped 5 bases from V and 4 bases from J, with 7 bases between. The germline V gene encodes CDR1 MNHEY and CDR2 SVGAGI. The CDR3 contains 12 residues. The CDR3 bases are TGTGCCAGCAGTAGGAGGGCAGATACGCAGTATTTT. Residues: CASSRRADTQYF.

The CDR3 here is CASSPRLAGALTDTQYF. The DNA for the CDR3 is TGTGCCAGCAGTCCCCGACTAGCGGGGGCGCTCACAGATACGCAGTATTTT. This sequence joins TRBV6-6 and TRBJ2-3; 12 bases fit TRBD2. The germline gives CDR1 MNHNY, CDR2 SVGAGI (reference sequence). V shed 5 bases, J shed 2 bases, and the junction held 8 bases outside the gene matches. The CDR3 loop spans 17 amino acids.

This chain joins TRBV7-9 and TRBJ2-7; 7 bases are shared with TRBD1. Germline CDR1 SEHNR, CDR2 FQNEAQ (reference sequence). The J segment lost 5 bases and the V segment lost 2 bases, leaving 3 bases of the junction unmatched. The CDR3 extends over 13 amino acids. CDR3 region: CASSLTGVDEQYF. The CDR3 nucleotides are TGTGCCAGCAGCTTAACAGGGGTCGACGAGCAGTACTTC.

The gene calls are TRBV4-3 and TRBJ2-1; the match to TRBD1 covers 8 bases. The germline gives CDR1 LGHNA, CDR2 YSLEER. Trimming took 4 bases from V and 4 from J; bases not matched to a gene: 9. The CDR3 length is 16 residues. In DNA form, the CDR3 reads TGCGCCAGCAGCCCACAATCAGGGGGCGGGTACAATGAGCAGTTCTTC. Protein: CASSPQSGGGYNEQFF.

The V and J genes are TRBV4-2 and TRBJ1-2, with D perhaps matching TRBD1 (6 bases). Germline values: CDR1 LGHNA, CDR2 YNFKEQ. This CDR3 region has 16 residues. Trimming left V 0 bases short and J 4 bases short, with 15 bases between. CDR3 DNA sequence: TGTGCCAGCAGCCAAGAGACTGGGAAGGGGGTCTATGGCTACACCTTC. Its protein product is CASSQETGKGVYGYTF.